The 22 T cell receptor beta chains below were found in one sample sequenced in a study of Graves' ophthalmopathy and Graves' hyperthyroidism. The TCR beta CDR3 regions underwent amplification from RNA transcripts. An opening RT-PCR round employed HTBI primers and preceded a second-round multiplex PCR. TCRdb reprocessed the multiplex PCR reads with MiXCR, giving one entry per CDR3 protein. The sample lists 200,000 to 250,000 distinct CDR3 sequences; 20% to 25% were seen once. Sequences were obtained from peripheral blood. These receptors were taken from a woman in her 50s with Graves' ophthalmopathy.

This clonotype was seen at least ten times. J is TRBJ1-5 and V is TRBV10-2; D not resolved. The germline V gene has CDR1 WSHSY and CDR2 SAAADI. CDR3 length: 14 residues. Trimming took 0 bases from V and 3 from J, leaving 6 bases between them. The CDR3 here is CASSESGVNQPQHF. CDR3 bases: TGCGCCAGCAGTGAGTCCGGGGTCAATCAGCCCCAGCATTTT.

CDR3 sequence reads: CASRADQGNQPQHF. CDR3 nucleotide sequence: TGTGCCAGCAGAGCCGACCAGGGGAATCAGCCCCAGCATTTT. The gene calls are TRBV2 and TRBJ1-5, with a weak D call TRBD1 (6 bases). This CDR3 spans 14 amino acids. Trimming shortened V by 6 bases and J by 4 bases, and 13 bases separated the two germline ends. Looked up from germline, CDR1 is SNHLY and CDR2 is FYNNEI.

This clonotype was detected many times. In DNA, the CDR3 is TGCAGTGCTAGGGGCGGTGATCAGCCCCAGCATTTT. Amino acid sequence: CSARGGDQPQHF. The V gene is TRBV20-1, the J gene TRBJ1-5; D not certain. Germline assignment: CDR1 DFQATT and CDR2 SNEGSKA (reference sequence). The CDR3 length is 12 residues. The V end was cut by 3 bases, the J end by 5 bases, with 8 bases between.

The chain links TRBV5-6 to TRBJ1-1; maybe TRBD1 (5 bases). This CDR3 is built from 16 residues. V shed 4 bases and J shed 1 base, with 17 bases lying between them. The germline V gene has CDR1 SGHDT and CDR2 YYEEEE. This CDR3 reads CASSLLPGTANTEAFF. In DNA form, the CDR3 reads TGTGCCAGCAGCCTACTTCCCGGGACCGCGAACACTGAAGCTTTCTTT.

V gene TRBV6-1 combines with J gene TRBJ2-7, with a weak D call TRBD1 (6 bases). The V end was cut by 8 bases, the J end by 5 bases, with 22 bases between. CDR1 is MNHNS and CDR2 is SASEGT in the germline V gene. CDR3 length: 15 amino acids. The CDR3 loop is CASGLSRGRGDEQYF. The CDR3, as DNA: TGTGCCAGCGGCCTGTCCAGGGGCAGAGGCGACGAGCAGTACTTC.

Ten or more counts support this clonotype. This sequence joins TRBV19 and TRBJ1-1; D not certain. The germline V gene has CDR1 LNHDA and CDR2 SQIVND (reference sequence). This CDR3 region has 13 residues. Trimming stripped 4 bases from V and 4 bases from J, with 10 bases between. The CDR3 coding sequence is TGTGCCAGTAGTAGCCGAACCTCCACTGAAGCTTTCTTT. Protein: CASSSRTSTEAFF.

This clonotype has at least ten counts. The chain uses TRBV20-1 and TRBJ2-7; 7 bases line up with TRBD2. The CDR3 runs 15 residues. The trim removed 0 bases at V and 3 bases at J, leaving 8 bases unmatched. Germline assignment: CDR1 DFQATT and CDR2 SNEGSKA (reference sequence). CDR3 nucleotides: TGCAGTGCTAGAGAGGGCGGGAGTACGGTCTACGAGCAGTACTTC. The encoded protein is CSAREGGSTVYEQYF.

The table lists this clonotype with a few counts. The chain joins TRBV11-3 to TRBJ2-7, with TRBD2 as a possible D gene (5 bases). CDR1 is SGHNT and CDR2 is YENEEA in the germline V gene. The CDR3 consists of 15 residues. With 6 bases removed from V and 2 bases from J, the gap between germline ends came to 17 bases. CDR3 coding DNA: TGTGCCAGCAGACCACATAGAGGGTCGGCCTACGAGCAGTACTTC. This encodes CASRPHRGSAYEQYF.

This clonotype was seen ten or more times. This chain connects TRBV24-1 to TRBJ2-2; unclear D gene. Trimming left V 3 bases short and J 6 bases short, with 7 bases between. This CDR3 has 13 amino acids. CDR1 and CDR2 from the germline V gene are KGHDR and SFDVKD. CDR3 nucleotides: TGTGCCACCAGTGATGGGCCTCCCGGGGAGCTGTTTTTT. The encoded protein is CATSDGPPGELFF.

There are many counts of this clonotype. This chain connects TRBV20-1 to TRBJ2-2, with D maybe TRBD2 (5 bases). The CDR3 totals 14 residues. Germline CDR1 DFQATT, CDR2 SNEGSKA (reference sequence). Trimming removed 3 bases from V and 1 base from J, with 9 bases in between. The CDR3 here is CSASAGRNTGELFF. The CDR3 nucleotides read TGCAGTGCTAGCGCGGGCCGGAACACCGGGGAGCTGTTTTTT.

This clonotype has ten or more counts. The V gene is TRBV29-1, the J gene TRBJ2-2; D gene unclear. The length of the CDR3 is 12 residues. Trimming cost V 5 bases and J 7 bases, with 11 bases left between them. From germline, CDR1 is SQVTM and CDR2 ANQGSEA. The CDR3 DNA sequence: TGCAGCGTTCTAGGTCGCGGCGGGGAGCTGTTTTTT. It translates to CSVLGRGGELFF.

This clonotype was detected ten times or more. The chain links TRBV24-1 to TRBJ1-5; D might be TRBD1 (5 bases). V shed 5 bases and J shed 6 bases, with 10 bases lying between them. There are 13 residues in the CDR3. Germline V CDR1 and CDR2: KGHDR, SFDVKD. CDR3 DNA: TGTGCCACCAGTGCCCTTGGGGGTCAGCCCCAGCATTTT. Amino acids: CATSALGGQPQHF.

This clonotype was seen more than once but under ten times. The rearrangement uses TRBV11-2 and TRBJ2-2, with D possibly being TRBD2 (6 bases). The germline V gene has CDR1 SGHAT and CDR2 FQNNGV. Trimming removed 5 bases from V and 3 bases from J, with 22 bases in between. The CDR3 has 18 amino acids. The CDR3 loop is CASSRFFPQTGDTGELFF. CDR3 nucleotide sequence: TGTGCCAGCAGCAGATTTTTCCCTCAAACGGGAGACACCGGGGAGCTGTTTTTT.

CDR3 sequence (DNA): TGTGCCAGCAGCTTGGTGGAGTTTGGCTACACCTTC. Protein sequence: CASSLVEFGYTF. This sequence joins TRBV5-6 and TRBJ1-2, with D unclear. Germline-derived CDR1 and CDR2 are SGHDT and YYEEEE. Trimming shortened V by 0 bases and J by 7 bases, and 7 bases separated the two germline ends. The CDR3 is 12 amino acids.

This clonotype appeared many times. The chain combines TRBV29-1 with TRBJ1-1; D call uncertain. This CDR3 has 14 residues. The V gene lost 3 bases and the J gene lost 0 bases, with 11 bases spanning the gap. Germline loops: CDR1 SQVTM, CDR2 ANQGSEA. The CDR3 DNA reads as TGCAGCGTTGACTCAAGACGGATGAACACTGAAGCTTTCTTT. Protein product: CSVDSRRMNTEAFF.

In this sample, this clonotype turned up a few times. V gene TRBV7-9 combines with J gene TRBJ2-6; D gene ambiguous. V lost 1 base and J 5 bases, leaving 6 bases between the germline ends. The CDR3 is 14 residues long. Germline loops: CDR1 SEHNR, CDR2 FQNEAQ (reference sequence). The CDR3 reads CASSLGVWANVLTF. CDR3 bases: TGTGCCAGCAGCTTAGGGGTTTGGGCCAACGTCCTGACTTTC. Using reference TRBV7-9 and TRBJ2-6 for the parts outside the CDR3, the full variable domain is DTGVSQNPRHKITKRGQNVTFRCDPISEHNRLYWYRQTLGQGPEFLTYFQNEAQLEKSRLLSDRFSAERPKGSFSTLEIQRTEQGDSAMYLCASSLGVWANVLTFGAGSRLTVL.

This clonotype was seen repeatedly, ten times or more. The CDR3 loop reads CASSYAGYEQYF. The CDR3 coding sequence is TGTGCCAGCAGCTACGCGGGCTACGAGCAGTACTTC. V gene TRBV7-9 combines with J gene TRBJ2-7; possibly TRBD2 for D (5 bases). This CDR3 comprises 12 residues. The ends were cut back, 4 bases at V and 3 bases at J, with 7 bases in the middle. In germline, CDR1 is SEHNR, CDR2 FQNEAQ (reference sequence).

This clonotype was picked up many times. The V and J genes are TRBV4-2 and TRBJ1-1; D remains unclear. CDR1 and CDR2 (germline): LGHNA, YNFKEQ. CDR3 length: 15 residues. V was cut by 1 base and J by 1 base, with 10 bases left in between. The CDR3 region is CASSQGSARNTEAFF. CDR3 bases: TGTGCCAGCAGCCAAGGCTCCGCTAGGAACACTGAAGCTTTCTTT.

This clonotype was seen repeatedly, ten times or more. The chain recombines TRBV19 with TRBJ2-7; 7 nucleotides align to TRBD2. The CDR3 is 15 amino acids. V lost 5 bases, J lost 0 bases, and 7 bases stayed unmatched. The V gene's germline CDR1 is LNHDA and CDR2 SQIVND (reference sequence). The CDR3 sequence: CASSSRAGPSYEQYF. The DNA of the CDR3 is TGTGCCAGTAGTTCCCGAGCGGGACCCTCCTACGAGCAGTACTTC.

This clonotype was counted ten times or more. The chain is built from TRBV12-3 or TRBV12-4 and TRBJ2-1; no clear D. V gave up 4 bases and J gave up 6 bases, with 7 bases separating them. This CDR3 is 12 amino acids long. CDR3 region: CASSSYLNEQFF. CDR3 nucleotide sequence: TGTGCCAGCAGTTCATACCTCAATGAGCAGTTCTTC.

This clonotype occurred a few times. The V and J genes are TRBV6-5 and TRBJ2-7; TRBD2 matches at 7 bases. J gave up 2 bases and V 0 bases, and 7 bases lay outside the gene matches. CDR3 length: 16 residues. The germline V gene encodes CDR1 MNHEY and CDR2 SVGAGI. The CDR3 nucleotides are TGTGCCAGCAGTTACTCGGGGGGAGGGCCCGCCTACGAGCAGTACTTC. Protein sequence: CASSYSGGGPAYEQYF.

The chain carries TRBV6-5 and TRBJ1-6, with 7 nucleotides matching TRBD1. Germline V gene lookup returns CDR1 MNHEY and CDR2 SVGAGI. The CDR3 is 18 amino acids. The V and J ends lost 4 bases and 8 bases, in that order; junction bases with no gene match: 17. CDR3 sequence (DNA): TGTGCCAGCAGTTGGACAGGCGTACGAAAGATTTGGGATTCACCCCTCCACTTT. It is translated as CASSWTGVRKIWDSPLHF.